This T cell receptor beta chain was obtained from a study of T cells in Graves' hyperthyroidism and ophthalmopathy. Researchers took RNA transcripts and amplified the TCR beta CDR3 regions from them. A set of HTBI primers served as the primers for a first-round RT-PCR of the TCR CDR3. TCRdb passed the multiplex PCR reads through MiXCR, listing each CDR3 protein once. The sample yields some 740,000 distinct CDR3 sequences, around 15% seen once. This clonotype appeared a few times. The antigen remains unidentified. Germline and junction disagree at one end, which may indicate a read error. Broader study findings: Researchers found most expanded thyroid clonotypes above 0.001 in blood as well.

Sequenced sample: blood. This TCR was sampled from a young woman with Graves' hyperthyroidism.

The CDR3 region has the DNA TGTGCCAACAGCTTAGGAGTCGGGAGGCCCACCTACGAGCAGTACTTC. It yields the protein CANSLGVGRPTYEQYF. The J gene is TRBJ2-7, the V gene TRBV11-3; 7 nucleotides line up with TRBD2. Per the germline V gene, CDR1 is SGHNT and CDR2 is YENEEA. CDR3 length: 16 residues.